The sequence of this T cell receptor (beta chain) was determined in a study of PD-L1 blockade in urothelial cancer. This CDR3 is 17 amino acids long. The ends were cut back, 4 bases at V and 6 bases at J, with 19 bases in the middle. Germline V gives CDR1 MDHEN, CDR2 SYDVKM. Produced via immunoSEQ multiplex PCR; TCRdb's table is partial and in-frame only. The data show 45,000 to 55,000 clones, approximately 86% seen once. Documented time point: peripheral blood 6 weeks after treatment start. This chain links TRBV28 with TRBJ1-6, with a weak D call TRBD1 (6 bases). The sequencing used PBMCs, collected around atezolizumab (anti-PD-L1) treatment. The sequence derives from a man between 60 and 70 years old with urothelial cancer. DNA of the CDR3: TGTGCCAGCAGTTACTCCTCAGGGTCAGGGGCTAATTCACCCCTCCACTTT. It yields the protein CASSYSSGSGANSPLHF.